The clone carrying this T cell receptor (beta chain) was seen a handful of times. This sample was included in a study of blood T cell repertoires in COVID-19. Study overall: Whether acute or convalescent, the COVID-19 samples came from the United States, Italy and Spain. T cells, B-cell-depleted T cells, or PBMCs supplied cDNA or gDNA.

Trimming left V 0 bases short and J 2 bases short, with 6 bases between. This CDR3 is built from 14 residues. Germline assignment: CDR1 SGHRS and CDR2 YFSETQ. In the authors' workflow: Estimates of nucleated cell counts were drawn from the amplification of reference gene primers. Measured with immunoSEQ multiplex PCR; TCRdb has only the in-frame clones, and not every one. V and J calls and clone size are copied from that table; D and trimming were computed from the DNA. The table lists around 81,000 clones, almost 85% of them singletons. What was sequenced was peripheral blood. The receptor comes from a human donor in a cohort sampled during active COVID-19. V usage is TRBV5-1 and J usage is TRBJ1-5; D gene uncertain. CDR3 in DNA: TGCGCCAGCAGCTTGGGGTCAGGCAATCAGCCCCAGCATTTT. Amino acids: CASSLGSGNQPQHF. The full variable domain, with the rest looked up from reference TRBV5-1 and TRBJ1-5, is KAGVTQTPRYLIKTRGQQVTLSCSPISGHRSVSWYQQTPGQGLQFLFEYFSETQRNKGNFPGRFSGRQFSNSRSEMNVSTLELGDSALYLCASSLGSGNQPQHFGDGTRLSIL.